This T cell receptor beta chain was identified during a study of T cells in Graves' hyperthyroidism and ophthalmopathy. Patients aged 18 to 65 had newly diagnosed hyperthyroidism that had lasted under 2 months. The authors obtained PBMCs from more than 9.5 ml of fresh peripheral blood. Looked up from germline, CDR1 is SQVTM and CDR2 is ANQGSEA. The V gene lost 4 bases and the J gene lost 8 bases, with 11 bases spanning the gap. This CDR3 spans 12 amino acids. A word on this clonotype: Antigen specificity is unknown.

RNA transcripts provided the source from which TCR beta CDR3 regions were amplified. The study used the HTBI primer set for a first-round RT-PCR of the TCR CDR3. TCRdb re-called the multiplex PCR reads with MiXCR, one entry per CDR3 protein. Here the sample spans about 420,000 distinct CDR3 sequences, about 13% being singletons. Study-level results: Before onset, ophthalmopathy was predicted by the model a median 6.5 months earlier.

The gene calls are TRBV29-1 and TRBJ2-2; D unresolved. The sequence came from a woman between 18 and 30 years old with Graves' hyperthyroidism. Material: blood. CDR3 amino acids: CSVGSFGGELFF. In DNA, the CDR3 is TGCAGCGTTGGATCTTTCGGTGGGGAGCTGTTTTTT.